The 7 T cell receptor beta chains given below trace back to one sample, sequenced in a study of blood T cell repertoires in COVID-19. The table came from immunoSEQ multiplex PCR; TCRdb's copy has only in-frame clones and leaves some out. Seen here are 75,000 to 80,000 clones, 88% observed once, and the top ten hold approximately 45%. Source material: peripheral blood. The source of these receptors is a human donor in a cohort sampled during active COVID-19.

V is TRBV4-2 and J is TRBJ2-5; TRBD1 matches 7 bases. Unmatched junction bases numbered 17, after V lost 2 bases and J lost 5 bases. The CDR3 covers 18 residues. Germline V gene sequence: CDR1 LGHNA, CDR2 YNFKEQ. The CDR3 is CASSQQEGGQDVGETQYF. CDR3 sequence (DNA): TGTGCCAGCAGCCAACAAGAAGGAGGACAGGATGTGGGGGAGACCCAGTACTTC.

This chain links TRBV18 with TRBJ2-3; 12 bases line up with TRBD2. Germline CDR1 is KGHSH and CDR2 is LQKENI. The V and J ends lost 1 base and 2 bases, in that order; junction bases with no gene match: 4. This CDR3 has 17 amino acids. In DNA form, the CDR3 reads TGTGCCAGCTCACCACTCCTAGCGGGAGGGAACACAGATACGCAGTATTTT. It is translated as CASSPLLAGGNTDTQYF.

The chain has TRBV6-2 or TRBV6-3 and TRBJ2-7; 10 bases line up with TRBD2. The germline CDR1 and CDR2 sequences are MNHEY and SVGEGT. V lost 2 bases and J lost 2; bases outside the gene matches: 3. The CDR3 is 15 residues long. The CDR3 DNA reads as TGTGCCAGCAGTTACGCGAGCGGGGGGGCCTACGAGCAGTACTTC. The encoded protein is CASSYASGGAYEQYF.

The CDR3 is CASSPPETRNYGYTF. The CDR3 DNA is TGTGCCAGCTCCCCTCCGGAGACTAGAAACTATGGCTACACCTTC. V gene TRBV18 combines with J gene TRBJ1-2; D gene unclear. Trimming stripped 6 bases from V and 2 bases from J, with 16 bases between. The germline V gene has CDR1 KGHSH and CDR2 LQKENI. This CDR3 has 15 residues.

The chain uses TRBV7-9 and TRBJ1-2; D uncertain. Germline V gene lookup returns CDR1 SEHNR and CDR2 FQNEAQ (reference sequence). The CDR3 runs 13 residues. With 4 bases removed from V and 2 bases from J, the gap between germline ends came to 8 bases. The CDR3 is CASSSLRNYGYTF. In DNA, the CDR3 is TGTGCCAGCAGCTCACTACGGAACTATGGCTACACCTTC.

This sequence joins TRBV5-1 and TRBJ1-1; D gene ambiguous. In germline, CDR1 is SGHRS, CDR2 YFSETQ. The CDR3 length is 13 residues. The ends were cut back, 4 bases at V and 0 bases at J, with 7 bases in the middle. CDR3 nucleotide sequence: TGCGCCAGCAGCCCGACTCTGAACACTGAAGCTTTCTTT. Translating gives CASSPTLNTEAFF.

The chain joins TRBV7-9 to TRBJ2-7, with D perhaps TRBD1 (5 bases). Trimming removed 5 bases at V and 5 bases at J, with 13 bases between. This CDR3 comprises 13 residues. CDR1 and CDR2 from the germline V gene are SEHNR and FQNEAQ (reference sequence). The DNA of the CDR3 is TGTGCCAGCAGCCCCCTACAGGTCGACGAGCAGTACTTC. Translation: CASSPLQVDEQYF. Complete variable domain (other parts from reference TRBV7-9 and TRBJ2-7): DTGVSQNPRHKITKRGQNVTFRCDPISEHNRLYWYRQTLGQGPEFLTYFQNEAQLEKSRLLSDRFSAERPKGSFSTLEIQRTEQGDSAMYLCASSPLQVDEQYFGPGTRLTVT.